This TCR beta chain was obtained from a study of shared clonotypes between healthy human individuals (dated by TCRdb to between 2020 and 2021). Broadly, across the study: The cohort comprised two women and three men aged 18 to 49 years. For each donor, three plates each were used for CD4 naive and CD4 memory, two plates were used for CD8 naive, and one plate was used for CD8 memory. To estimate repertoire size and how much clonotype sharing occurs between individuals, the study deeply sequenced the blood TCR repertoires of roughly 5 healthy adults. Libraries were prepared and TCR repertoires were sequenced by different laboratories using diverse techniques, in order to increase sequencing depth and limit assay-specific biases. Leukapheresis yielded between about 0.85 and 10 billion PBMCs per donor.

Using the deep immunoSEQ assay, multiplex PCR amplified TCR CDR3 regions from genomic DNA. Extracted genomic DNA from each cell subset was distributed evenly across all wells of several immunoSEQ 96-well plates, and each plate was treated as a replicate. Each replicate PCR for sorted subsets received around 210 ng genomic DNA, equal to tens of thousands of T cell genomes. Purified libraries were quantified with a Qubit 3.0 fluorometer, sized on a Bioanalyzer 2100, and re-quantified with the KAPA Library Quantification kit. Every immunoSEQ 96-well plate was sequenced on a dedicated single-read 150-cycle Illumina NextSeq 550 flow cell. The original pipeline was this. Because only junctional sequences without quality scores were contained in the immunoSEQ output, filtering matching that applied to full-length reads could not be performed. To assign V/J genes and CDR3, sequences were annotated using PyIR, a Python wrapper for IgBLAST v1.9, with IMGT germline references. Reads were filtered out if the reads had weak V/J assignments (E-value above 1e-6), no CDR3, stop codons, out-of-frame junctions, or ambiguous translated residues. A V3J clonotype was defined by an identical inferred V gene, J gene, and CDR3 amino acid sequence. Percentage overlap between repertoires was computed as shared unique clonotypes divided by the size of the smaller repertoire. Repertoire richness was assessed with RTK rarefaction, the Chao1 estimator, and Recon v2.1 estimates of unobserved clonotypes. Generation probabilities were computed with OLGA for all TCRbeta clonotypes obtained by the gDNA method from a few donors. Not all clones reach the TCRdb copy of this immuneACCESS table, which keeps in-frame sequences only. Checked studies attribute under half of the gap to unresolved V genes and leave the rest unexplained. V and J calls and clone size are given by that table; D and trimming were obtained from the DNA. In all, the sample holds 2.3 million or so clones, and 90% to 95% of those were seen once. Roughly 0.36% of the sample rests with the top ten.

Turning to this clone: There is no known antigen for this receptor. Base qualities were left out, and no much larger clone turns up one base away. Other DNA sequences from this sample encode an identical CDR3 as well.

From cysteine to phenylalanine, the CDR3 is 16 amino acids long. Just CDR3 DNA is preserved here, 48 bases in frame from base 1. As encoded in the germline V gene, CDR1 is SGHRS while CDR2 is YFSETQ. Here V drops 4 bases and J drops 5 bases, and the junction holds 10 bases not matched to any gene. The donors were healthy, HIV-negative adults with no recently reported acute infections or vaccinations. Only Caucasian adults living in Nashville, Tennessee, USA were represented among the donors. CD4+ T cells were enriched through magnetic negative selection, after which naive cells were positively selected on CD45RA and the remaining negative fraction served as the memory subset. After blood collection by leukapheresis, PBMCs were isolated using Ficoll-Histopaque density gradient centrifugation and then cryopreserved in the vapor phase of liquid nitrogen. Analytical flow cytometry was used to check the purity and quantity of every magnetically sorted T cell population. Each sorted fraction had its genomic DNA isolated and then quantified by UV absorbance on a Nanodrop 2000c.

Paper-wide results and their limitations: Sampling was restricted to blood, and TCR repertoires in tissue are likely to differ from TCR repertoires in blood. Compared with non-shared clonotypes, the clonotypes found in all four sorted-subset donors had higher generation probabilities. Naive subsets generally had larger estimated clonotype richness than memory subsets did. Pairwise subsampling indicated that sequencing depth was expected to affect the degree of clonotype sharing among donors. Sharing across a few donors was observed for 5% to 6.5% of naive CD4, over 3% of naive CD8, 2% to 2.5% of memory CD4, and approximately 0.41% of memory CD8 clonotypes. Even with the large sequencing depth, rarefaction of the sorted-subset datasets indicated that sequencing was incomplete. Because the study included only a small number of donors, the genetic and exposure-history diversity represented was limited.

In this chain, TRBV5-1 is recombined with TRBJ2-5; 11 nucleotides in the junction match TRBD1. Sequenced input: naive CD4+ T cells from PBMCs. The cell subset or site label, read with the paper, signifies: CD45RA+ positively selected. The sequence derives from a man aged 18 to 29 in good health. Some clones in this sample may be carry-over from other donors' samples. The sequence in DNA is TGCGCCAGCAGCCCAACGGGACAGGGGGGAGGGGAGACCCAGTACTTC. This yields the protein CASSPTGQGGGETQYF.